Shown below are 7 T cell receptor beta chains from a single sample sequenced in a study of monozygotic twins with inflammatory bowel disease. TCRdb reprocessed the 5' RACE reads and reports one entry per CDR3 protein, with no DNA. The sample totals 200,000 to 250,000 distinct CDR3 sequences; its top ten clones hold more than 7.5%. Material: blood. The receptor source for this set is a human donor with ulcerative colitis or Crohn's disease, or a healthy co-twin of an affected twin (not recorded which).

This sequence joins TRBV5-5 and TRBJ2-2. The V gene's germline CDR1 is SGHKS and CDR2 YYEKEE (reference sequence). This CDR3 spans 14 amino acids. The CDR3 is CASSRTLLRRELFF. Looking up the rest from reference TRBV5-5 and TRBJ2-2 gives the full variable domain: DAGVTQSPTHLIKTRGQQVTLRCSPISGHKSVSWYQQVLGQGPQFIFQYYEKEERGRGNFPDRFSARQFPNYSSELNVNALLLGDSALYLCASSRTLLRRELFFGEGSRLTVL.

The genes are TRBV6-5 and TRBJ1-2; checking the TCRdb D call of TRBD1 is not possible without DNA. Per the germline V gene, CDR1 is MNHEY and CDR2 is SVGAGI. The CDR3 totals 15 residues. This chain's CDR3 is CASSSQDSTNYGYTF.

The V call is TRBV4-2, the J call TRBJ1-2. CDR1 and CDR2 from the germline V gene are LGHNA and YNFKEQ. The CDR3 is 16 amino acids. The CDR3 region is CASSQAFESPIGGYTF.

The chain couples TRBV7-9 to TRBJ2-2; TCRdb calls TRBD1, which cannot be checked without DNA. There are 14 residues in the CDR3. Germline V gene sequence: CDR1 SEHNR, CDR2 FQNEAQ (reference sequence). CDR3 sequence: CASTFAPPGGELFF.

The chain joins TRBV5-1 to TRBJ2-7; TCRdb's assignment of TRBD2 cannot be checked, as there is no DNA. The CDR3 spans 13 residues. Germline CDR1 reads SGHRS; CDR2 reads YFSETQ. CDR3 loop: CASSLGLAEEQYF.

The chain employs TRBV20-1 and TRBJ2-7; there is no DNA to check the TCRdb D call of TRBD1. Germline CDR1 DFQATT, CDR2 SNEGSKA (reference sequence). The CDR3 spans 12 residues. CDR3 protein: CSANRDGYEQYF.

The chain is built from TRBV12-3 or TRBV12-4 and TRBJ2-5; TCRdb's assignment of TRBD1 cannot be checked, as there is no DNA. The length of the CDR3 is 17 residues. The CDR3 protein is CASSLGGGGPEPETQYF.